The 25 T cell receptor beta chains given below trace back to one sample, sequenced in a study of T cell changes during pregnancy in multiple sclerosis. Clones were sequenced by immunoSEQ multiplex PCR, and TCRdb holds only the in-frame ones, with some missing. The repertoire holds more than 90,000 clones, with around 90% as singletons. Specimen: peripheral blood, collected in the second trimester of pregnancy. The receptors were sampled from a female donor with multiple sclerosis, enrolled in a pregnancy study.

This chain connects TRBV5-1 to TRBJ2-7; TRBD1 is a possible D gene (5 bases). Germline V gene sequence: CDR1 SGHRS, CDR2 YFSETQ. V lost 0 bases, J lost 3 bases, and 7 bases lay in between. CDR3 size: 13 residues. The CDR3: CASSLVDSYEQYF. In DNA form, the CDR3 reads TGCGCCAGCAGCTTGGTAGACAGCTACGAGCAGTACTTC.

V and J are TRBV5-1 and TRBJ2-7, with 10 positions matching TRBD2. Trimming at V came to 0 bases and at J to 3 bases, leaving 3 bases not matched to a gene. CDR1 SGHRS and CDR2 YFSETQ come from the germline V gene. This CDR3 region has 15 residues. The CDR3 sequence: CASSLVTSGHYEQYF. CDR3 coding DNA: TGCGCCAGCAGCTTGGTGACTAGCGGGCACTACGAGCAGTACTTC.

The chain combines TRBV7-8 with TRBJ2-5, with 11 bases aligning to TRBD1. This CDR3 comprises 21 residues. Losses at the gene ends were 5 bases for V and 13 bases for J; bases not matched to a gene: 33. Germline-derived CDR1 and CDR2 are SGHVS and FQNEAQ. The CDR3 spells CASSDRDRGKDGGAGGTRPYF. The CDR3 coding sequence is TGTGCCAGCAGCGACCGGGACAGGGGGAAGGATGGGGGAGCGGGAGGTACAAGACCGTACTTC.

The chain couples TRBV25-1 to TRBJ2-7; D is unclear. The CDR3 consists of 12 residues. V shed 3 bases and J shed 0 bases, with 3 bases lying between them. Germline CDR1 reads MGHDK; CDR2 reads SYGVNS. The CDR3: CASSDSSYEQYF. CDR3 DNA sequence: TGTGCCAGCAGTGACAGCTCCTACGAGCAGTACTTC.

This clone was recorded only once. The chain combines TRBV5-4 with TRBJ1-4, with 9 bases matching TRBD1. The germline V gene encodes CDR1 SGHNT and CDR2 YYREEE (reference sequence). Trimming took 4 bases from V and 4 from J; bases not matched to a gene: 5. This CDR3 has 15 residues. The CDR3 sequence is CASSPTGGLNEKLFF. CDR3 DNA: TGTGCCAGCAGCCCGACAGGGGGACTTAATGAAAAACTGTTTTTT.

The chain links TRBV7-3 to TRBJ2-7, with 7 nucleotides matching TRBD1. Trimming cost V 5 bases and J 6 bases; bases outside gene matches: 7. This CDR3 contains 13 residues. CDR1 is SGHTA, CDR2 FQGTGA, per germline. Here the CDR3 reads CASSPRQGGEQYF. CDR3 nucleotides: TGTGCCAGCAGCCCGAGACAGGGCGGCGAGCAGTACTTC.

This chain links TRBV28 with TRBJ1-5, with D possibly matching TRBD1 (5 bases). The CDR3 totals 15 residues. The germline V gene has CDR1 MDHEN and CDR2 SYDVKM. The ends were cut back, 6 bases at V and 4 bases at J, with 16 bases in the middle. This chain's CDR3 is CASRPSGGVNQPQHF. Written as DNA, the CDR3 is TGTGCCAGCAGGCCCTCCGGGGGGGTAAATCAGCCCCAGCATTTT.

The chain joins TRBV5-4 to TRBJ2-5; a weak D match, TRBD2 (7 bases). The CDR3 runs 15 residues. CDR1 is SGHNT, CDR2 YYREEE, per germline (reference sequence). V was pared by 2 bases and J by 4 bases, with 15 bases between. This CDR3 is CASSFLAEGGETQYF. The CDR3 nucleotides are TGTGCCAGCAGCTTTCTAGCGGAGGGGGGAGAGACCCAGTACTTC.

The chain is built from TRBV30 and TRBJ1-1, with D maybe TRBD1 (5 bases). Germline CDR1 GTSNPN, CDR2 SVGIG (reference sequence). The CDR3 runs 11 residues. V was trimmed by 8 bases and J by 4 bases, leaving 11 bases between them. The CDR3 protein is CAGGEGTEAFF. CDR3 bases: TGTGCCGGGGGGGAAGGCACTGAAGCTTTCTTT.

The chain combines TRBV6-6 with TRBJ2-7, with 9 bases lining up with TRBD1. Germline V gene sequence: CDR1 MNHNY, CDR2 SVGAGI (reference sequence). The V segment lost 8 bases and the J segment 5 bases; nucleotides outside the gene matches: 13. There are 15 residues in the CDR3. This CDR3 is CASGPPRDRDHEQYF. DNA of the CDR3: TGTGCCAGCGGCCCCCCTAGGGACAGGGATCACGAGCAGTACTTC.

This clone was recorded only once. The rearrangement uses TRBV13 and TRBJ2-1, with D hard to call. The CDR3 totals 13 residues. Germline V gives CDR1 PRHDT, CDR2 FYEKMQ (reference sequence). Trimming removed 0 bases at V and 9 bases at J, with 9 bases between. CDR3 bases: TGTGCCAGCAGCTTAGGCCCCACGGGTGAGCAGTTCTTC. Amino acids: CASSLGPTGEQFF.

The CDR3 loop reads CASSLGDRGTDTQYF. The CDR3 region has the DNA TGCGCCAGCAGCTTAGGGGACAGGGGCACAGATACGCAGTATTTT. The genes are TRBV5-1 and TRBJ2-3, with 9 bases lining up with TRBD1. Per the germline V gene, CDR1 is SGHRS and CDR2 is YFSETQ. This CDR3 is built from 15 residues. V lost 2 bases and J lost 1; bases outside the gene matches: 2.

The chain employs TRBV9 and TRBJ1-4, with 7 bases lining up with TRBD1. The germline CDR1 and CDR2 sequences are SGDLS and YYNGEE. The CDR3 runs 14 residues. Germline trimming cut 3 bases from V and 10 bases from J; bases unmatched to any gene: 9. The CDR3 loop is CASSARDSRSKLFF. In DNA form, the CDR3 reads TGTGCCAGCAGCGCCCGGGACAGTCGGTCAAAACTGTTTTTT. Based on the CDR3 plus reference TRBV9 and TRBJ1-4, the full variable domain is DSGVTQTPKHLITATGQRVTLRCSPRSGDLSVYWYQQSLDQGLQFLIQYYNGEERAKGNILERFSAQQFPDLHSELNLSSLELGDSALYFCASSARDSRSKLFFGSGTQLSVL.

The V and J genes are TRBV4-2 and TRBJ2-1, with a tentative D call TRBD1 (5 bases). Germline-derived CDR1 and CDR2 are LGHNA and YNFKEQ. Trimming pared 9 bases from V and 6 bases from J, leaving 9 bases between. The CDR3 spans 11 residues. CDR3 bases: TGTGCCAGTACGCAGGGCAATGAGCAGTTCTTC. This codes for CASTQGNEQFF.

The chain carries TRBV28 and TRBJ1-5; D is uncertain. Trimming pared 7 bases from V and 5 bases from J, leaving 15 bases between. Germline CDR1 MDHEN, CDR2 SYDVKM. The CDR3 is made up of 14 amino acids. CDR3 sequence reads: CASNSGSTYQPQHF. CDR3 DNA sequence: TGTGCCAGCAATTCAGGCAGCACTTATCAGCCCCAGCATTTT. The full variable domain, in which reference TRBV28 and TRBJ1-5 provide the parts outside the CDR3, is DVKVTQSSRYLVKRTGEKVFLECVQDMDHENMFWYRQDPGLGLRLIYFSYDVKMKEKGDIPEGYSVSREKKERFSLILESASTNQTSMYLCASNSGSTYQPQHFGDGTRLSIL.

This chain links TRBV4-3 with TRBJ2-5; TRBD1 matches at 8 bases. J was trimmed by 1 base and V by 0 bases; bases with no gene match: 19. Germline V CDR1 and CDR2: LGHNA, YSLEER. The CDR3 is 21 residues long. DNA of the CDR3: TGCGCCAGCAGCCAAGAGATCAGTTTCCGCCAACCAGGGGGCGGCCAAGAGACCCAGTACTTC. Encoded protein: CASSQEISFRQPGGGQETQYF.

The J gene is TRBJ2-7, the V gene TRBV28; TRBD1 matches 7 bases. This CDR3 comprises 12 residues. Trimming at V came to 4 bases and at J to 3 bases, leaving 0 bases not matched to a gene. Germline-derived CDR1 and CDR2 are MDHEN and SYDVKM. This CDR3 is CASSWDSYEQYF. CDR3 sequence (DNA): TGTGCCAGCAGTTGGGACAGCTACGAGCAGTACTTC. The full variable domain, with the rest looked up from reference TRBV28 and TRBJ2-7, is DVKVTQSSRYLVKRTGEKVFLECVQDMDHENMFWYRQDPGLGLRLIYFSYDVKMKEKGDIPEGYSVSREKKERFSLILESASTNQTSMYLCASSWDSYEQYFGPGTRLTVT.

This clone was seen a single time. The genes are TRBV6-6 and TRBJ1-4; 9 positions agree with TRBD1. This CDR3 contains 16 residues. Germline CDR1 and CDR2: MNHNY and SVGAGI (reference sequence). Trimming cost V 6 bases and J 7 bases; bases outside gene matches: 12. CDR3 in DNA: TGTGCCAGCAGACATCAACAGGGGGCCCTTAGTGAAAAACTGTTTTTT. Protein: CASRHQQGALSEKLFF.

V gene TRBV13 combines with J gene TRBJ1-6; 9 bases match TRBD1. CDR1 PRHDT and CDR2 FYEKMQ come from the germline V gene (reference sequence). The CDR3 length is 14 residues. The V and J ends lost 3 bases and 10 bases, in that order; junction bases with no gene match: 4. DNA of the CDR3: TGTGCCAGCAGCTTTCCAGGGACAGGGTCACCCCTCCACTTT. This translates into CASSFPGTGSPLHF.

CDR3: CASSMSSHSPLHF. The CDR3 DNA follows: TGTGCCAGCAGTATGAGTTCGCACTCACCCCTCCACTTT. The rearrangement joins TRBV28 to TRBJ1-6; D not resolved. Germline V gives CDR1 MDHEN, CDR2 SYDVKM. With 5 bases removed from V and 10 bases from J, the gap between germline ends came to 12 bases. This CDR3 is 13 amino acids long.

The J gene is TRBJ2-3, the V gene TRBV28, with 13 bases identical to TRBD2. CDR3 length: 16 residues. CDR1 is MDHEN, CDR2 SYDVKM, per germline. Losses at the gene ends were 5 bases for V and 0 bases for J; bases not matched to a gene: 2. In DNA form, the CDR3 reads TGTGCCAGCAGTACTAGCGGGGGGGTCAGCACAGATACGCAGTATTTT. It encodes CASSTSGGVSTDTQYF.

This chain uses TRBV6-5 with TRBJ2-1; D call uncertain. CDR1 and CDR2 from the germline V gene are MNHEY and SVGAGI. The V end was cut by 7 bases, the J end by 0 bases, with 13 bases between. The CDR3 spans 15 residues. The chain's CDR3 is CASTDFPPSYNEQFF. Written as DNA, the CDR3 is TGTGCCAGCACCGACTTCCCTCCCTCCTACAATGAGCAGTTCTTC.

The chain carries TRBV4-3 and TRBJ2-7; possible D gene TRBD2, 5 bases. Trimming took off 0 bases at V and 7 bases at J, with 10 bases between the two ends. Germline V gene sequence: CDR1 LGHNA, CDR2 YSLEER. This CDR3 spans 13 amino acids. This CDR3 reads CASSQDGPGEQYF. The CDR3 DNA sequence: TGCGCCAGCAGCCAAGATGGGCCGGGAGAGCAGTACTTC.

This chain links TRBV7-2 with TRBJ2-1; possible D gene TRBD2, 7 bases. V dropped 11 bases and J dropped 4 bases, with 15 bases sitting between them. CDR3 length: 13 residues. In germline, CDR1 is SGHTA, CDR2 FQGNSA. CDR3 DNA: TGTGCCTCAGGGGCTAGCGGATACAATGAGCAGTTCTTC. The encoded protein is CASGASGYNEQFF.

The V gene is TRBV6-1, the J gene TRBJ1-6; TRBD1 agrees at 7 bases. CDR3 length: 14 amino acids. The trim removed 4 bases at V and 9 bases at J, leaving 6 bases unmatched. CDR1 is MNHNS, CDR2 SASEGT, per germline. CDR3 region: CASSARGRGSPLHF. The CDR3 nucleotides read TGTGCCAGCAGTGCTAGGGGGCGCGGTTCACCCCTCCACTTT.